This entry lists 19 T cell receptor beta chains sequenced from one sample in a study of blood T cell repertoires in COVID-19. TCRdb's copy holds only in-frame clones and misses some; the assay was immunoSEQ multiplex PCR. The sample consists of about 74,000 clones, roughly 85% of them appearing once. Sequences were obtained from peripheral blood. The receptors stem from a middle-aged man with acute or convalescent COVID-19.

Here the CDR3 reads CASSDRDRNTGELFF. The DNA for the CDR3 is TGTGCCAGCAGTGACAGAGACAGGAACACCGGGGAGCTGTTTTTT. This chain joins TRBV6-1 and TRBJ2-2, with D possibly matching TRBD1 (5 bases). Germline CDR1 MNHNS, CDR2 SASEGT. The CDR3 runs 15 residues. V lost 3 bases and J 1 base, leaving 9 bases between the germline ends.

In this sample, this clone turned up a few times. The chain couples TRBV3-1 (or the pseudogene TRBV3-2) to TRBJ1-5; 10 nucleotides agree with TRBD1. Germline-derived CDR1 and CDR2 are LGHDT and YNNKEL (reference sequence). The V and J ends lost 3 bases and 14 bases, in that order; junction bases with no gene match: 10. There are 14 residues in the CDR3. The CDR3 nucleotides are TGTGCCAGCAGCCAGGGGACAGGGGTCCAAAATAAGCATTTT. Protein sequence: CASSQGTGVQNKHF.

This clone has more than one count but fewer than ten. The chain couples TRBV7-9 to TRBJ2-5; 9 bases agree with TRBD2. Germline trimming cut 3 bases from V and 5 bases from J; bases unmatched to any gene: 13. Germline CDR1 and CDR2: SEHNR and FQNEAQ (reference sequence). The CDR3 length is 17 residues. The CDR3 region is CASSFGLAGPLWETQYF. In DNA, the CDR3 is TGTGCCAGCAGCTTTGGTCTAGCGGGGCCCTTATGGGAGACCCAGTACTTC.

The chain carries TRBV7-6 and TRBJ2-5, with 12 positions matching TRBD2. CDR1 is SGHVS, CDR2 FNYEAQ, per germline. V lost 1 base to trimming and J lost 4 bases; unmatched junction nucleotides: 7. The CDR3 length is 17 residues. The CDR3 protein is CASSLGTSGDGIETQYF. Written as DNA, the CDR3 is TGTGCCAGCAGCTTAGGGACTAGCGGGGATGGCATAGAGACCCAGTACTTC.

The CDR3 region is CASSHRGSGGTETQYF. CDR3 sequence (DNA): TGTGCCAGCAGCCACCGCGGGTCGGGGGGCACGGAGACCCAGTACTTC. This chain joins TRBV3-1 (or the pseudogene TRBV3-2) and TRBJ2-5; a possible D gene is TRBD2 (7 bases). The length of the CDR3 is 16 residues. Trimming cost V 3 bases and J 5 bases, with 19 bases left between them. Germline CDR1 and CDR2: LGHDT and YNNKEL (reference sequence).

The chain carries TRBV18 and TRBJ2-7, with TRBD1 matching over 8 bases. CDR1 is KGHSH, CDR2 LQKENI, per germline. The junction had 7 bases not matched to a gene; V was cut back by 3 bases and J by 6 bases. The CDR3 runs 14 residues. CDR3 amino acids: CASSPALQGGEQYF. CDR3 sequence (DNA): TGTGCCAGCTCACCGGCTTTACAGGGGGGCGAGCAGTACTTC.

The chain combines TRBV19 with TRBJ2-3, with 7 bases fitting TRBD1. The CDR3 extends over 15 amino acids. CDR1 and CDR2 from the germline V gene are LNHDA and SQIVND (reference sequence). The V gene end was trimmed by 3 bases and the J gene end by 5 bases; junction bases not matched to a gene: 8. The CDR3 protein is CASSITGDGGDTQYF. Written as DNA, the CDR3 is TGTGCCAGTAGTATCACAGGGGATGGAGGAGATACGCAGTATTTT. The full variable domain, with the rest looked up from reference TRBV19 and TRBJ2-3, is DGGITQSPKYLFRKEGQNVTLSCEQNLNHDAMYWYRQDPGQGLRLIYYSQIVNDFQKGDIAEGYSVSREKKESFPLTVTSAQKNPTAFYLCASSITGDGGDTQYFGPGTRLTVL.

The chain joins TRBV5-5 to TRBJ2-1; tentatively, D is TRBD1 (5 bases). The CDR3 length is 13 residues. Germline V lookup: CDR1 SGHKS, CDR2 YYEKEE (reference sequence). The ends were cut back, 4 bases at V and 3 bases at J, with 8 bases in the middle. The CDR3 sequence is CASSVDSYNEQFF. The CDR3 nucleotides are TGTGCCAGCAGCGTCGACAGCTACAATGAGCAGTTCTTC.

Many counts were recorded for this clone. The chain links TRBV3-1 (or the pseudogene TRBV3-2) to TRBJ1-1; the D is unclear. Germline CDR1 and CDR2: LGHDT and YNNKEL (reference sequence). Trimming removed 5 bases from V and 1 base from J, with 11 bases in between. The CDR3 spans 14 residues. The CDR3 bases are TGTGCCAGCAGCTCTCCGGGATCGAACACTGAAGCTTTCTTT. It specifies CASSSPGSNTEAFF.

This chain links TRBV29-1 with TRBJ1-1, with D possibly being TRBD1 (6 bases). The CDR3 contains 13 residues. The V and J ends lost 7 bases and 7 bases respectively, with 19 bases between them. Germline assignment: CDR1 SQVTM and CDR2 ANQGSEA. CDR3 nucleotides: TGCAGCGCTGGGGGCGGCAGCCTCTATGAAGCTTTCTTT. Translating it yields CSAGGGSLYEAFF.

The chain uses TRBV19 and TRBJ1-5, with D maybe TRBD1 (6 bases). Germline V gene sequence: CDR1 LNHDA, CDR2 SQIVND (reference sequence). The length of the CDR3 is 12 residues. The V end was cut by 5 bases, the J end by 9 bases, with 11 bases between. This CDR3 is CASSVGGGPQHF. As DNA, the CDR3 is TGTGCCAGTAGTGTAGGAGGGGGGCCCCAGCATTTT.

The J gene is TRBJ2-7, the V gene TRBV5-4; TRBD1 aligns across 9 bases. With V trimmed by 2 bases and J by 3 bases, 3 bases remained unmatched. This CDR3 comprises 14 residues. Germline V gene lookup returns CDR1 SGHNT and CDR2 YYREEE (reference sequence). CDR3 nucleotide sequence: TGTGCCAGCAGCTTAGGGACAGGGAACTACGAGCAGTACGTC. Translating gives CASSLGTGNYEQYV.

The chain uses TRBV18 and TRBJ1-1, with TRBD1 as a possible D gene (5 bases). The CDR3 length is 15 residues. The V and J ends lost 0 bases and 3 bases respectively, with 11 bases between them. The germline gives CDR1 KGHSH, CDR2 LQKENI. The CDR3 is CASSPPRGRDTEAFF. Here the CDR3 DNA reads TGTGCCAGCTCACCACCAAGGGGTCGGGACACTGAAGCTTTCTTT.

This chain connects TRBV15 to TRBJ1-1, with D possibly being TRBD1 (6 bases). In germline, CDR1 is LNHNV, CDR2 YYDKDF (reference sequence). The CDR3 consists of 14 residues. The V and J ends lost 4 bases and 0 bases respectively, with 9 bases between them. The CDR3, as DNA: TGTGCCACCAGCAAAGACAGGATGAACACTGAAGCTTTCTTT. Its translation is CATSKDRMNTEAFF.

The chain links TRBV20-1 to TRBJ2-3; 11 nucleotides match TRBD2. Germline assignment: CDR1 DFQATT and CDR2 SNEGSKA (reference sequence). The V and J ends lost 3 bases and 4 bases, in that order; junction bases with no gene match: 6. The CDR3 sequence is 15 residues long. CDR3 amino acids: CSASRLAGGSDTQYF. CDR3 DNA sequence: TGCAGTGCTAGTCGGCTAGCGGGGGGCTCAGATACGCAGTATTTT.

The chain recombines TRBV23-1 with TRBJ2-6, with TRBD1 as a possible D gene (6 bases). TRBV23-1 is marked as an open reading frame, function uncertain. The CDR3 loop spans 18 amino acids. Trimming removed 2 bases at V and 2 bases at J, with 16 bases between. The CDR3 region has the DNA TGCGCCAGCAGTCAAAGTAGGGTAACAGGGACTGGGGCCAACGTCCTGACTTTC. Its translation is CASSQSRVTGTGANVLTF.

The chain recombines TRBV23-1 with TRBJ1-1, with D perhaps matching TRBD1 (5 bases). TRBV23-1 is assigned to the ORF class and has an uncertain function. CDR3 length: 13 residues. V dropped 2 bases and J dropped 6 bases, with 10 bases sitting between them. This CDR3 reads CASSQRGAPEAFF. In DNA, the CDR3 is TGCGCCAGCAGTCAAAGGGGTGCCCCTGAAGCTTTCTTT.

The V call is TRBV4-2, the J call TRBJ2-1, with 9 positions matching TRBD2. This CDR3 region has 16 residues. Germline lookup yields CDR1 LGHNA and CDR2 YNFKEQ. V shed 5 bases, J shed 3 bases, and the junction held 8 bases outside the gene matches. In DNA, the CDR3 is TGTGCCAGCAGCGATACAAGCGGGGGGTTCTACAATGAGCAGTTCTTC. Protein product: CASSDTSGGFYNEQFF.

The genes are TRBV30 and TRBJ2-1; TRBD1 might be the D (5 bases). The CDR3 is 12 amino acids. CDR1 GTSNPN and CDR2 SVGIG come from the germline V gene (reference sequence). With 2 bases removed from V and 9 bases from J, the gap between germline ends came to 11 bases. The CDR3 DNA reads as TGTGCCTGGAGTCCAGGGTTCTCTGAGCAGTTCTTC. Its protein product is CAWSPGFSEQFF.